The T cell receptor beta chain under discussion was sequenced for a study of Graves' ophthalmopathy and Graves' hyperthyroidism. Using RNA transcripts, the TCR beta CDR3 regions were amplified. HTBI primers primed a first-round RT-PCR, and a second-round multiplex PCR followed. TCRdb analysed the multiplex PCR reads with MiXCR anew, one entry per CDR3 protein. The table lists hundreds of thousands of distinct CDR3 sequences, about 41% of them singletons. Overall study results and limits: A 13-signature model separated ophthalmopathy from stable hyperthyroidism, reaching less than 90% sensitivity and less than 83% specificity cross-validated.

This clonotype was detected only a few times. Antigen: not known. CDR1 and CDR2 from the germline V gene are SGHRS and YFSETQ. This CDR3 has 16 amino acids. V was trimmed by 6 bases and J by 2 bases, leaving 20 bases between them. The chain combines TRBV5-1 with TRBJ2-5; D is tentatively TRBD1 or TRBD2 (6 bases each). The origin of this receptor is an adult man with Graves' ophthalmopathy. Sequencing was carried out using peripheral blood. The CDR3 region has the DNA TGCGCCAGCACCCTGGGTAGGAGGGGACATCAAGAGACCCAGTACTTC. Protein product: CASTLGRRGHQETQYF.